A single sample gave rise to the 14 T cell receptor beta chains below, sequenced in a study of shared clonotypes between healthy human individuals. Using immunoSEQ multiplex PCR, the repertoire was profiled, and TCRdb retains in-frame clones only, with some absent. The sample includes approximately 2,000,000 clones, 85% to 95% of them seen just once. Sequenced: naive CD4+ T cells from PBMCs. This sample's subset: CD45RA+ positively selected. The receptors here all came from a man younger than 35 in good health. Some clones in this sample may be carry-over from other donors' samples.

DNA of the CDR3: TGTGCCAGCAGAAAAGGGGGAACTGGAAACACCATATATTTT. It codes for CASRKGGTGNTIYF. The chain carries TRBV6-5 and TRBJ1-3; perhaps TRBD1 as D (6 bases). The CDR3 has 14 residues. Trimming took off 6 bases at V and 2 bases at J, with 11 bases between the two ends. Germline CDR1 reads MNHEY; CDR2 reads SVGAGI.

The CDR3 coding sequence is TGCAGCGTTGAAGATCGAGTAGGGAAGGATGAGCAGTTCTTC. The encoded protein is CSVEDRVGKDEQFF. This chain connects TRBV29-1 to TRBJ2-1, with D unclear. Per the germline V gene, CDR1 is SQVTM and CDR2 is ANQGSEA. This CDR3 comprises 14 residues. V was cut by 0 bases and J by 8 bases, with 14 bases left in between.

Of note for this clone: This CDR3 is also generated by other DNA sequences in the sample. This chain links TRBV5-1 with TRBJ2-5; 7 bases align to TRBD2. J was trimmed by 2 bases and V by 4 bases; bases with no gene match: 5. This CDR3 has 14 amino acids. Germline V gives CDR1 SGHRS, CDR2 YFSETQ. The DNA of the CDR3 is TGCGCCAGCAGCCCAACTAGCGTACAAGAGACCCAGTACTTC. Translated, it gives CASSPTSVQETQYF.

The chain is built from TRBV5-4 and TRBJ2-3, with TRBD1 matching over 8 bases. CDR1 is SGHNT and CDR2 is YYREEE in the germline V gene (reference sequence). V was pared by 4 bases and J by 4 bases, with 11 bases of the junction left unmatched. The CDR3 is 16 amino acids. CDR3 coding DNA: TGTGCCAGCAGCACTGGAGGACAGGGTCGGGCAGATACGCAGTATTTT. It codes for CASSTGGQGRADTQYF.

The genes are TRBV9 and TRBJ1-1, with TRBD1 as a possible D gene (5 bases). Looked up from germline, CDR1 is SGDLS and CDR2 is YYNGEE. V dropped 3 bases and J dropped 1 base, with 10 bases sitting between them. There are 14 residues in the CDR3. The CDR3 sequence: CASSAQGGNTEAFF. The CDR3 nucleotides read TGTGCCAGCAGCGCGCAGGGCGGGAACACTGAAGCTTTCTTT. Supplemented by reference TRBV9 and TRBJ1-1, the full variable domain reads DSGVTQTPKHLITATGQRVTLRCSPRSGDLSVYWYQQSLDQGLQFLIQYYNGEERAKGNILERFSAQQFPDLHSELNLSSLELGDSALYFCASSAQGGNTEAFFGQGTRLTVV.

The chain joins TRBV9 to TRBJ1-1; D unclear. CDR1 and CDR2 from the germline V gene are SGDLS and YYNGEE. V was cut by 3 bases and J by 7 bases, with 13 bases left in between. This CDR3 has 13 amino acids. The CDR3 loop reads CASSGETLGEAFF. The CDR3 DNA follows: TGTGCCAGCAGCGGAGAGACTTTGGGTGAAGCTTTCTTT.

The chain has TRBV19 and TRBJ1-1, with D perhaps TRBD1 (5 bases). This CDR3 comprises 14 residues. Trimming removed 6 bases from V and 0 bases from J, with 11 bases in between. Germline CDR1 and CDR2: LNHDA and SQIVND (reference sequence). CDR3 loop: CASRWGRMNTEAFF. As DNA, the CDR3 is TGTGCCAGTAGATGGGGGAGGATGAACACTGAAGCTTTCTTT.

The CDR3 DNA reads as TGCGCCAGCAGCTCCCAGGGGGGTGAGGGGGCGCAGTTCTTC. Its protein is CASSSQGGEGAQFF. The V gene is TRBV5-1, the J gene TRBJ2-1; tentative D call: TRBD1 (7 bases). The CDR3 extends over 14 amino acids. Trimming took 3 bases from V and 12 from J, leaving 19 bases between them. Germline CDR1 and CDR2: SGHRS and YFSETQ. The variable domain in full, completed from reference TRBV5-1 and TRBJ2-1, reads KAGVTQTPRYLIKTRGQQVTLSCSPISGHRSVSWYQQTPGQGLQFLFEYFSETQRNKGNFPGRFSGRQFSNSRSEMNVSTLELGDSALYLCASSSQGGEGAQFFGPGTRLTVL.

The count of this clone is one. The CDR3 DNA is TGTGCCAGCAGCTTGTTACCCCCGGACAGGGGCGGCGAGCAGTACTTC. Residues: CASSLLPPDRGGEQYF. This rearrangement joins TRBV5-5 to TRBJ2-7, with 9 positions matching TRBD1. V shed 1 base, J shed 6 bases, and the junction held 11 bases outside the gene matches. The CDR3 runs to 16 residues. Looked up from germline, CDR1 is SGHKS and CDR2 is YYEKEE (reference sequence).

This clone showed up just once. The V and J genes are TRBV28 and TRBJ2-3; D not resolved. The CDR3 is 13 residues long. Trimming pared 2 bases from V and 5 bases from J, leaving 8 bases between. The germline CDR1 and CDR2 sequences are MDHEN and SYDVKM. This CDR3 reads CASSLTKKDTQYF. CDR3 DNA sequence: TGTGCCAGCAGTTTAACTAAGAAAGATACGCAGTATTTT.

The V call is TRBV9, the J call TRBJ2-2, with 7 bases fitting TRBD2. CDR3 length: 15 residues. CDR1 is SGDLS and CDR2 is YYNGEE in the germline V gene. V gave up 3 bases and J gave up 1 base; unmatched junction bases: 3. The DNA for the CDR3 is TGTGCCAGCAGCGCGACTAGCAGGAACACCGGGGAGCTGTTTTTT. Residues: CASSATSRNTGELFF.

A remark on this clone: Other nucleotide sequences from this sample produce the same CDR3. The chain has TRBV28 and TRBJ2-1; D gene ambiguous. The V end lost 3 bases, the J end lost 7 bases, and 7 bases lay between the germline ends. Germline V gives CDR1 MDHEN, CDR2 SYDVKM. The length of the CDR3 is 12 residues. The CDR3 sequence: CASSLGENEQFF. For the CDR3, the DNA is TGTGCCAGCAGTTTGGGCGAAAATGAGCAGTTCTTC.

The chain carries TRBV2 and TRBJ2-7; D might be TRBD1 (6 bases). This CDR3 has 16 amino acids. Per the germline V gene, CDR1 is SNHLY and CDR2 is FYNNEI. V was trimmed by 8 bases and J by 1 base, leaving 21 bases between them. The CDR3 is CASCLGRGPLSYEQYF. In nucleotides, the CDR3 is TGTGCCAGCTGCCTCGGCAGGGGACCCCTTTCCTACGAGCAGTACTTC.

This chain joins TRBV28 and TRBJ2-1; 7 bases agree with TRBD1. J gave up 0 bases and V 5 bases, and 4 bases lay outside the gene matches. The CDR3 contains 15 residues. The germline gives CDR1 MDHEN, CDR2 SYDVKM. The CDR3 is CASSVTGSSYNEQFF. CDR3 coding DNA: TGTGCCAGCAGTGTGACAGGGAGCTCCTACAATGAGCAGTTCTTC.